Listed below are T cell receptor beta chains from one sample, sequenced in a study of CD8 T cells in Susac syndrome. MiXCR, run by TCRdb on the immunoSEQ multiplex PCR reads, gives a single entry per CDR3 protein. The top ten hold approximately 0.18% of the sample, which has 50,000 to 60,000 distinct CDR3 sequences, approximately 94% seen once. The sample taken for sequencing was CD8+ T cells from PBMCs. These receptor sequences come from a human donor in good health. CDR3s include the opening cysteine and the closing phenylalanine or tryptophan. D genes are given only for firm matches. The size entry is marked missing in some rows and otherwise reads once, few, many or a size class.

>.|.|TRBJ2-7|TRBV9
TGTGCCAGCAGCGTAGCGGATGTAGCTCTGCCAGGCTACGAGCAGTACTTC
CASSVADVALPGYEQYF
>.|TRBD1|TRBJ2-3|TRBV19
TGTGCCAGTAGTATAGTTGGGACAGCCGAGGGGCTGACAGATACGCAGTATTTT
CASSIVGTAEGLTDTQYF
>.|TRBD1|TRBJ1-3|TRBV23-1
TGCGCCAGCAGTCCCACGGACAGGTCTAGCTCTGGAAACACCATATATTTT
CASSPTDRSSSGNTIYF
>.|.|TRBJ2-5|TRBV11-2
TGTGCCAGCAGCTCCCGGTTTCTAGAGACCCAGTACTTC
CASSSRFLETQYF
>.|.|TRBJ2-3|TRBV12-3/TRBV12-4
TGTGCCAGCAGTTTAGGGAGCTATCCCCGCACAGATACGCAGTATTTT
CASSLGSYPRTDTQYF
>once|.|TRBJ2-5|TRBV7-3
TGTGCCAGCAGCTTAATAGTTCAAGAGACCCAGTACTTC
CASSLIVQETQYF
>.|.|TRBJ1-6|TRBV7-9
TGTGCCAGCAGCCTCCCAGGCGGGGTTGATAATTCACCCCTCCACTTT
CASSLPGGVDNSPLHF
>.|.|TRBJ1-6|TRBV6-5
TGTGCCAGCAGTTACTCGCGTCACGTCGACCGGGCTCAAATTTGGGATTCACCCCTCCACTTT
CASSYSRHVDRAQIWDSPLHF
>.|.|TRBJ1-2|TRBV7-9
TGTGCCAGCAGCCCAGCCGGGTCCATAGACTATGGCTACACCTTC
CASSPAGSIDYGYTF
>.|.|TRBJ2-3|TRBV12-3/TRBV12-4
TGTGCCAGCAGTTTGTCAGATACGCAGTATTTT
CASSLSDTQYF
>.|.|TRBJ2-1|TRBV5-6
TGTGCCAGCAGCTTGGAGGGGGGGACGAACAATGAGCAGTTCTTC
CASSLEGGTNNEQFF
>.|TRBD2|TRBJ2-3|TRBV10-3
TGTGCCATCAGTCCTCGAAGTCGTTCGGGACTAGCGGGGGGTCACAATACAGATACGCAGTATTTT
CAISPRSRSGLAGGHNTDTQYF
>.|TRBD2|TRBJ2-3|TRBV12-5
TGTGCTAGTGGTTTGTCCCGACTAGCGGGGGTGAGCACAGATACGCAGTATTTT
CASGLSRLAGVSTDTQYF
>.|.|TRBJ2-7|TRBV14
TGTGCCAGCAGCCAAGAGTTCGGGACGGCAGTCTACGAGCAGTACTTC
CASSQEFGTAVYEQYF
>.|.|TRBJ2-1|TRBV10-1
TGCGCCAGCACCCCCGACGGGGGAAATGAGCAGTTCTTC
CASTPDGGNEQFF
>.|.|TRBJ2-1|TRBV6-5
TGTGCCAGCGGTGTCAGCTACAATGAGCAGTTCTTC
CASGVSYNEQFF
>.|.|TRBJ1-5|TRBV27
TGTGCCAGCAGCCGGCAGGGCGATCAGCCCCAGCATTTT
CASSRQGDQPQHF
>.|.|TRBJ2-3|TRBV3-1
TGTGCCAGCAGCCACATGGAAACAGATACGCAGTATTTT
CASSHMETDTQYF
>.|.|TRBJ1-5|TRBV19
TGTGCCAGTAGTATAGAAGAAGGGGAAGCGGTTAGCAATCAGCCCCAGCATTTT
CASSIEEGEAVSNQPQHF
>.|TRBD1|TRBJ1-1|TRBV7-2
TGTGCCAGCAGCCCGACAGGGGCCTGTGAAGCTTTCTTT
CASSPTGACEAFF
>once|.|TRBJ2-4|TRBV20-1
TGCAGTGCCCTCCTGACAGGTCTAGCCAAAAACATTCAGTACTTC
CSALLTGLAKNIQYF
>.|TRBD1|TRBJ2-1|TRBV18
TGTGCCAGCACGGATCAGGGGGTTTCCTACAATGAGCAGTTCTTC
CASTDQGVSYNEQFF
>.|TRBD2|TRBJ2-3|TRBV27
TGTGCCAGCAGTCAAACCGGCAGCGGGGGTAGCACAGATACGCAGTATTTT
CASSQTGSGGSTDTQYF
>.|TRBD1|TRBJ2-1|TRBV11-2
TGTGCCAGCAGCTGGGACAGTTACTCCTACAATGAGCAGTTCTTC
CASSWDSYSYNEQFF
>.|TRBD2|TRBJ2-3|TRBV2
TGTGCCAGCAGTGAAAGAGGGCTAGCGGGGGGGGTCGAAGATACGCAGTATTTT
CASSERGLAGGVEDTQYF
>.|.|TRBJ2-3|TRBV28
TGTGCCAGCAGACCACTCAACATACTAGAGTCAGATACGCAGTATTTT
CASRPLNILESDTQYF
>.|TRBD1|TRBJ2-4|TRBV7-7
TGTGCCAGCAGCTTAGGTTCGGACAGGGGGCCAGTAGCCAAAAACATTCAGTACTTC
CASSLGSDRGPVAKNIQYF
>.|.|TRBJ2-3|TRBV6-4
TGTGCCAGCAGTGACTCGGACACAGATACGCAGTATTTT
CASSDSDTDTQYF
>.|.|TRBJ2-1|TRBV12-3/TRBV12-4
TGTGCCAGCAGTTTAGCGGAGGTTGGGATACTGGTGGATGAGCAGTTCTTC
CASSLAEVGILVDEQFF
>once|TRBD2|TRBJ2-1|TRBV7-3
TGTGCCAGCAGCTCCCTGGGGGCTAGCGGGGGGGCTCACGAGCAGTTCTTC
CASSSLGASGGAHEQFF
>.|.|TRBJ2-1|TRBV7-9
TGTGCCAGCAGCTTAGCGGGTGGGCTCGATGAGCAGTTCTTC
CASSLAGGLDEQFF
>.|TRBD2|TRBJ2-5|TRBV6-1
TGTGCCAGCAGTCTCACTAGCGGGGGGCCGCTCCCAGAGACCCAGTACTTC
CASSLTSGGPLPETQYF
>.|.|TRBJ2-2|TRBV6-4
TGTGCCAGCAGCGAGGGGCAGAAGAACACCGGGGAGCTGTTTTTT
CASSEGQKNTGELFF
>.|.|TRBJ2-3|TRBV4-3
TGCGCCAGCAGCCAAGAATCCCCCCGAGGCGGACGAGATACGCAGTATTTT
CASSQESPRGGRDTQYF
>.|.|TRBJ2-5|TRBV3-1
TGTGCCAGCAGCCAATCCCGGGACGACCAAGAGACCCAGTACTTC
CASSQSRDDQETQYF
>.|TRBD1|TRBJ2-2|TRBV28
TGTGCCAGCACCCTGACAGGGATCACCGGGGAGCTGTTTTTT
CASTLTGITGELFF
>.|.|TRBJ1-6|TRBV12-3/TRBV12-4
TGTGCCAGCAGACGGGGCGCCTATAATTCACCCCTCCACTTT
CASRRGAYNSPLHF
>.|.|TRBJ1-1|TRBV14
TGTGCCAGCAGCCGTGAGGGGGAGGCTCTAGACACTGAAGCTTTCTTT
CASSREGEALDTEAFF
>once|.|TRBJ1-5|TRBV21-1
TGTGCCAGCAGATTAGAGTCCGAGACTAGCAATCAGCCCCAGCATTTT
CASRLESETSNQPQHF
>.|.|TRBJ2-7|TRBV20-1
TGCAGTGCTCCCCCTGCCGGACTTGAGGCCTACGAGCAGTACTTC
CSAPPAGLEAYEQYF
>.|TRBD1|TRBJ2-3|TRBV4-1
TGCGCCAGCAGCCATTCAACCGGGACAGGGGGCGCGGATACGCAGTATTTT
CASSHSTGTGGADTQYF
>.|TRBD1|TRBJ2-7|TRBV24-1
TGTGCCACCAGTGATCCGGGACAGGACCCCTACGAGCAGTACTTC
CATSDPGQDPYEQYF
>.|TRBD1|TRBJ2-2|TRBV12-3/TRBV12-4
TGTGCCAGCAGTTTAGGGTTCGGGACAGGGCCCGTTCGGACCGGGGAGCTGTTTTTT
CASSLGFGTGPVRTGELFF
>.|.|TRBJ2-1|TRBV5-1
TGCGCCAGCAGCTTGACGGCAGGGTACAATGAGCAGTTCTTC
CASSLTAGYNEQFF